These T cell receptor beta chains were read from a single sample in a study of T-cell reconstitution after alpha-beta-depleted transplantation in children. TCRdb used MiXCR to reprocess the PCR reads, holding one entry per CDR3 protein. The data show some 600,000 distinct CDR3 sequences, approximately 15% seen once. The specimen comprised PBMCs from the stem cell graft donor, sampled from the stem cell graft. The receptors come from a human donor who donated a stem cell graft to a child with acute myeloid leukemia. The CDR3 runs from the conserved cysteine through the conserved F or W. The D gene is left open where the match is weak. Expanded clones are given a class, and other clones once, few, many or no size at all.

15	TRBV20-1	NA	TRBJ2-7	NA	TGCAGTGCCAGAGATAAGCGAGAGGGCGGCTACGAGCAGTACTTC	CSARDKREGGYEQYF
14	TRBV5-1	NA	TRBJ2-1	TRBD1	TGCGCCAGCAGCTTCCGGGACAGGGGAGGTGAGCAGTTCTTC	CASSFRDRGGEQFF
13	TRBV7-3	NA	TRBJ2-5	NA	TGTGCCAGCAGCTTAAACCCCCAAGAGACCCAGTACTTC	CASSLNPQETQYF
12	TRBV27	many	TRBJ1-5	NA	TGTGCCAGCAGTCCAACTGGTCAGCCCCAGCATTTT	CASSPTGQPQHF
14	TRBV20-1	NA	TRBJ1-1	NA	TGCAGTGCTAGACAGATCCGTAGGTACACTGAAGCTTTCTTT	CSARQIRRYTEAFF
18	TRBV6-2/TRBV6-3	many	TRBJ2-5	TRBD1	TGTGCCAGCAGTTCCGGGACAGGCCTTCGGGATTTTCAAGAGACCCAGTACTTC	CASSSGTGLRDFQETQYF
13	TRBV7-9	few	TRBJ2-1	NA	TGTGCCAGCAGCCCAGCAGGCAAGGATGAGCAGTTCTTC	CASSPAGKDEQFF
14	TRBV7-2	NA	TRBJ2-5	TRBD2	TGTGCCAGGAGCCCTAGCGGGGCGCAAGAGACCCAGTACTTC	CARSPSGAQETQYF
14	TRBV13	many	TRBJ2-7	NA	TGTGCCAGCAGCTTAGGTGTTGCCTCCTACGAGCAGTACTTC	CASSLGVASYEQYF
15	TRBV30	NA	TRBJ2-1	TRBD1	TGTGCCTGGAGTAGGGGGACAGGCCGCGGTAATGAGCAGTTCTTC	CAWSRGTGRGNEQFF
17	TRBV24-1	few	TRBJ1-1	TRBD1	TGTGCCACCAGTGATGGGACAGGGGGCCTTTCGAACACTGAAGCTTTCTTT	CATSDGTGGLSNTEAFF
12	TRBV29-1	many	TRBJ2-5	NA	TGCAGCGTTGAGTCGGGACGAGAGACCCAGTACTTC	CSVESGRETQYF
13	TRBV7-9	few	TRBJ2-3	NA	TGTGCCAGCACGGGACTCCTGAGAGATACGCAGTATTTT	CASTGLLRDTQYF
16	TRBV10-3	many	TRBJ2-1	TRBD2	TGTGCCATCAGTGGGCTAGCGGGGGGGCCCTACAATGAGCAGTTCTTC	CAISGLAGGPYNEQFF
18	TRBV24-1	NA	TRBJ2-1	NA	TGTGCCACCAGTGATTTCGGGTCGGGAACAGGAGCTAGGAATGAGCAGTTCTTC	CATSDFGSGTGARNEQFF
18	TRBV21-1	NA	TRBJ1-1	NA	TGTGCCAGCAGCAAAGAGGCGCGGGACAGGTCAAAGAACACTGAAGCTTTCTTT	CASSKEARDRSKNTEAFF
15	TRBV28	NA	TRBJ2-1	TRBD2	TGTGCCAGCAGTTTATACGGGGGGGCGGACAATGAGCAGTTCTTC	CASSLYGGADNEQFF
12	TRBV20-1	many	TRBJ2-1	NA	TGCAGTGCTACAGACAGTACAAATGAGCAGTTCTTC	CSATDSTNEQFF
14	TRBV9	NA	TRBJ1-2	TRBD1	TGTGCCAGCAGCTTCGAGACAGGGGGCCAGGGCTACACCTTC	CASSFETGGQGYTF
22	TRBV5-1	few	TRBJ1-6	NA	TGCGCCAGCAGCTTGGGGTATCGGGTCGGTGTGGGACCGAGCTCCTATAATTCACCCCTCCACTTT	CASSLGYRVGVGPSSYNSPLHF
14	TRBV5-1	many	TRBJ2-2	NA	TGCGCCAGCAGCTTGGCTATGATCACCGGGGAGCTGTTTTTT	CASSLAMITGELFF
14	TRBV12-3/TRBV12-4	many	TRBJ1-1	NA	TGTGCCAGCAGTCTCCTCGGCGGGAACACTGAAGCTTTCTTT	CASSLLGGNTEAFF
16	TRBV27	NA	TRBJ2-2	TRBD2	TGTGCCAGCAGTTTGAGTAGCGGGGGGGGGACCGGGGAGCTGTTTTTT	CASSLSSGGGTGELFF
12	TRBV21-1	many	TRBJ2-3	NA	TGTGCCAGCAGCAAAGGAGCGGATACGCAGTATTTT	CASSKGADTQYF
13	TRBV12-3/TRBV12-4	NA	TRBJ1-2	TRBD1	TGTGCCAGCTTTGGGACAGGGGAATATGGCTACACCTTC	CASFGTGEYGYTF
13	TRBV20-1	few	TRBJ1-2	NA	TGCAGTGCTAGAATCCAGGGCGGGTATGGCTACACCTTC	CSARIQGGYGYTF
15	TRBV20-1	many	TRBJ1-2	NA	TGCAGTGCTAGAGAGGGGGGCAGGGTTTACTATGGCTACACCTTC	CSAREGGRVYYGYTF
14	TRBV6-2/TRBV6-3	many	TRBJ2-1	NA	TGTGCCAGCACCCCTACGGTCTCCTACAATGAGCAGTTCTTC	CASTPTVSYNEQFF
13	TRBV10-3	many	TRBJ2-7	TRBD1	TGTGCCATCAGGTCCTCCCAGGGGGACGAGCAGTACTTC	CAIRSSQGDEQYF
15	TRBV7-2	NA	TRBJ2-5	TRBD2	TGTGCCAGCACCGAACTAGCGGGGGCCGAAGAGACCCAGTACTTC	CASTELAGAEETQYF
17	TRBV5-5	many	TRBJ2-4	NA	TGTGCCAGCAGCTTGACGGGTATCGGACAGCGGGAAAACATTCAGTACTTC	CASSLTGIGQRENIQYF
17	TRBV11-3	few	TRBJ2-7	NA	TGTGCCAGCAGCTTAAGAGAGGGCGGGACGTTCTCCTACGAGCAGTACTTC	CASSLREGGTFSYEQYF
16	TRBV21-1	few	TRBJ2-5	NA	TGTGCCAGCAGCAAAGGGGCGTGGCAGGGGGAAAAGACCCAGTACTTC	CASSKGAWQGEKTQYF
15	TRBV20-1	NA	TRBJ2-3	NA	TGCAGTGCTCGCCCAGCGGAGGAGGACACAGATACGCAGTATTTT	CSARPAEEDTDTQYF
13	TRBV20-1	many	TRBJ1-6	TRBD1	TGCAGTGCCGGGGACAGGTCGTATTCACCCCTCCACTTT	CSAGDRSYSPLHF
14	TRBV12-3/TRBV12-4	NA	TRBJ2-2	NA	TGTGCCAGCAGCGGACAGATTTACACCGGGGAGCTGTTTTTT	CASSGQIYTGELFF
14	TRBV6-1	many	TRBJ1-1	NA	TGTGCCAGCAGCCAGTGGACAGAAAACACTGAAGCTTTCTTT	CASSQWTENTEAFF
14	TRBV7-9	NA	TRBJ1-1	NA	TGTGCCAGCAGCGTTCTACAGGGAAGTGATGAAGCTTTCTTT	CASSVLQGSDEAFF
16	TRBV7-6	NA	TRBJ2-3	NA	TGTGCCAGCAGCACCTCTTCAGGGAAGAGAACAGATACGCAGTATTTT	CASSTSSGKRTDTQYF
14	TRBV15	many	TRBJ2-7	NA	TGTGCCACCAGCAGAGCCCAGGGCAACTACGAGCAGTACTTC	CATSRAQGNYEQYF
15	TRBV6-2/TRBV6-3	many	TRBJ2-1	TRBD2	TGTGCCAGCAGTTACCGGACTAGCGGCATGGATGAGCAGTTCTTC	CASSYRTSGMDEQFF
15	TRBV18	few	TRBJ2-7	TRBD2	TGTGCCAGCTCACCAAGGCTAGCGGGTTTTTACGAGCAGTACTTC	CASSPRLAGFYEQYF